One and the same sample provided the 8 T cell receptor beta chains below, sequenced in a study of blood T cells in healthy people across ages. Through a sample-barcoded 5' primer and a J-beta primer mix, a second PCR was run for roughly 6 to 11 cycles. TCRdb redid the calling of the 5' RACE reads with MiXCR, one entry per CDR3 protein. The sample yields around 990,000 distinct CDR3 sequences, 20% to 25% seen once. These same data were also listed under a study on T cells of mothers and their children.

The sample comprised blood. These receptors all come from a girl aged 2 to 9 in good health.

The rearrangement uses TRBV6-1 and TRBJ1-2; the match to TRBD1 covers 9 bases. The trim removed 3 bases at V and 4 bases at J, leaving 6 bases unmatched. In germline, CDR1 is MNHNS, CDR2 SASEGT. The CDR3 is 15 residues long. The CDR3 bases are TGTGCCAGCAGTGATAGCGGACAGGGGAGCTATGGCTACACCTTC. Translation gives CASSDSGQGSYGYTF.

The sample holds a few counts of this clonotype. This chain links TRBV7-9 with TRBJ2-5, with D possibly being TRBD2 (5 bases). The CDR3 covers 14 residues. Germline V gives CDR1 SEHNR, CDR2 FQNEAQ (reference sequence). The ends were cut back, 4 bases at V and 5 bases at J, with 14 bases in the middle. This CDR3 reads CASSYPLRGETQYF. The CDR3 DNA sequence: TGTGCCAGCAGCTACCCTCTGAGAGGGGAGACCCAGTACTTC.

The chain recombines TRBV7-2 with TRBJ2-5, with D unclear. Germline CDR1 reads SGHTA; CDR2 reads FQGNSA. V was cut by 4 bases and J by 9 bases, with 15 bases left in between. The CDR3 sequence is 13 residues long. This CDR3 reads CASSSSSASSQYF. The CDR3, as DNA: TGTGCCAGCAGCTCATCCAGCGCTTCGTCCCAGTACTTC.

This chain joins TRBV20-1 and TRBJ2-7, with TRBD2 as a possible D gene (6 bases). Germline V lookup: CDR1 DFQATT, CDR2 SNEGSKA (reference sequence). V shed 3 bases and J shed 2 bases, with 20 bases lying between them. This CDR3 is built from 16 residues. The CDR3 nucleotides read TGCAGTGCTAGTTACTCGGGAGAGTTCGATCCCTACGAGCAGTACTTC. It translates to CSASYSGEFDPYEQYF.

This clonotype has just a few counts. The chain carries TRBV29-1 and TRBJ2-1, with 13 bases aligning to TRBD2. The germline CDR1 and CDR2 sequences are SQVTM and ANQGSEA. The J segment lost 9 bases and the V segment lost 3 bases, leaving 8 bases of the junction unmatched. The CDR3 runs 15 residues. In DNA form, the CDR3 reads TGCAGCGTTGATTCCGGGACTAGCGGGGTCCTTGAGCAGTTCTTC. Its protein product is CSVDSGTSGVLEQFF.

V gene TRBV15 combines with J gene TRBJ2-5, with D possibly being TRBD1 (6 bases). Judging by the DNA end, TRBJ2-7 fits better; the J call may be wrong. The germline gives CDR1 LNHNV, CDR2 YYDKDF (reference sequence). The CDR3 is 15 amino acids. Here the CDR3 reads CATSRQRTDAFEQYF. Written as DNA, the CDR3 is TGTGCCACCAGCAGACAACGGACAGATGCCTTCGAGCAGTACTTC.

This clonotype has more than one count but fewer than ten. This rearrangement joins TRBV7-3 to TRBJ2-3; a possible D gene is TRBD1 (5 bases). Trimming took 4 bases from V and 0 from J, leaving 11 bases between them. The CDR3 sequence is 15 residues long. Germline CDR1 and CDR2: SGHTA and FQGTGA. The DNA of the CDR3 is TGTGCCAGCAGCTCAGGGCAGACTAGCACAGATACGCAGTATTTT. Protein: CASSSGQTSTDTQYF.

The chain combines TRBV7-2 with TRBJ1-4; D gene unclear. V was trimmed by 5 bases and J by 5 bases, leaving 12 bases between them. The CDR3 totals 14 residues. Germline lookup yields CDR1 SGHTA and CDR2 FQGNSA. The CDR3 here is CASSPYSGNEKLFF. CDR3 sequence (DNA): TGTGCCAGCAGCCCCTATTCCGGAAATGAAAAACTGTTTTTT.